Presented here are 6 T cell receptor beta chains from one specimen sequenced in a study of identical twins. TCRdb re-analysed the 5' RACE reads in MiXCR, keeping a single row per CDR3 protein. Seen here are around 690,000 distinct CDR3 sequences, 21% observed once, and the top ten hold approximately 4.3%. Separately, the same data were catalogued under a study of T cells expressing NK-cell markers.

The source material was PBMCs. The receptors stem from a woman under 30 in good health.

The rearrangement uses TRBV20-1 and TRBJ2-2, with a weak D call TRBD2 (6 bases). V shed 5 bases and J shed 4 bases, with 20 bases lying between them. Germline V gene sequence: CDR1 DFQATT, CDR2 SNEGSKA (reference sequence). The CDR3 runs to 16 residues. CDR3 DNA: TGCAGTGCTTCCACCGGGACTGGCTTCGCCACCGGGGAGCTGTTTTTT. Its translation is CSASTGTGFATGELFF.

This clonotype was seen a handful of times. The chain recombines TRBV18 with TRBJ2-1; no firm D call. Trimming left V 1 base short and J 10 bases short, with 11 bases between. The CDR3 runs to 13 residues. The germline V gene has CDR1 KGHSH and CDR2 LQKENI. In nucleotides, the CDR3 is TGTGCCAGCTCACCACAACCAGAGGCGGAGCAGTTCTTC. Encoded protein: CASSPQPEAEQFF.

This clonotype came up many times. J is TRBJ2-1 and V is TRBV6-1; 13 bases agree with TRBD2. This CDR3 contains 16 residues. The germline V gene has CDR1 MNHNS and CDR2 SASEGT. Unmatched junction bases numbered 4, after V lost 6 bases and J lost 2 bases. As DNA, the CDR3 is TGTGCCAGCAGCTTCGGGACTAGCGGGGCCTACAATGAGCAGTTCTTC. Protein: CASSFGTSGAYNEQFF.

The V call is TRBV5-1, the J call TRBJ2-3, with 9 bases identical to TRBD2. V shed 4 bases, J shed 2 bases, and the junction held 5 bases outside the gene matches. Germline-derived CDR1 and CDR2 are SGHRS and YFSETQ. The CDR3 has 15 amino acids. The CDR3 sequence is CASSLERGATDTQYF. The CDR3 DNA is TGCGCCAGCAGCCTCGAGCGGGGGGCCACAGATACGCAGTATTTT.

The chain carries TRBV12-3 or TRBV12-4 and TRBJ2-2; D assignment may be TRBD1 or TRBD2 (6 bases each). The CDR3 has 14 residues. V lost 3 bases and J 6 bases, leaving 11 bases between the germline ends. CDR3 sequence (DNA): TGTGCCAGCAGTTTCGTGGGGGGCCCCGGGGAGCTGTTTTTT. Protein product: CASSFVGGPGELFF.

The rearrangement joins TRBV29-1 to TRBJ2-2; D is uncertain. Germline lookup yields CDR1 SQVTM and CDR2 ANQGSEA. This CDR3 has 16 residues. Between the trimmed V and J ends, which lost 4 bases and 4 bases, there was a span of 19 bases. CDR3 residues: CSVGGRTVYSTGELFF. In DNA, the CDR3 is TGCAGCGTTGGAGGAAGGACCGTCTATTCCACCGGGGAGCTGTTTTTT.